This TCR beta chain came from a study of monozygotic twins with inflammatory bowel disease. This CDR3 is built from 13 residues. Germline values: CDR1 DFQATT, CDR2 SNEGSKA (reference sequence). Reanalyzing the 5' RACE reads, TCRdb keeps one entry per CDR3 protein, without DNA. This sample's clone table lists 90,000 to 110,000 distinct CDR3 sequences. This receptor was taken from a human donor with ulcerative colitis or Crohn's disease, or a healthy co-twin of an affected twin (not recorded which). V gene TRBV20-1 combines with J gene TRBJ2-3. Sequenced input: blood. This chain's CDR3 is CSARGASTDTQYF.